The 28 T cell receptor beta chains given below trace back to one sample, sequenced in a study of OX40 agonist ivuxolimab in advanced cancers. This table comes from immunoSEQ multiplex PCR, and its TCRdb copy is limited to in-frame clones, with some not included. The data hold about 73,000 clones, with under 90% observed a single time. Sequenced here: CD4+ or CD8+ T cells sorted from blood, sampled in a trial of the OX40 agonist ivuxolimab. These receptors all come from an adult with an advanced solid tumor such as melanoma, head and neck, liver or kidney cancer.

The chain links TRBV7-2 to TRBJ1-1; D might be TRBD1 (6 bases). Trimming pared 5 bases from V and 11 bases from J, leaving 18 bases between. The CDR3 has 13 residues. CDR1 and CDR2 (germline): SGHTA, FQGNSA. In nucleotides, the CDR3 is TGTGCCAGCAGCCTCGATGACAGGCGAAAGGCTTTCTTT. Translating gives CASSLDDRRKAFF.

This clone has a single count. This chain joins TRBV18 and TRBJ1-3; D gene ambiguous. CDR1 and CDR2 (germline): KGHSH, LQKENI. The ends were cut back, 4 bases at V and 4 bases at J, with 20 bases in the middle. This CDR3 region has 17 residues. This CDR3 is CASSQTQLMITGNTIYF. The CDR3 nucleotides are TGTGCCAGCTCACAGACTCAGCTCATGATAACCGGAAACACCATATATTTT.

The gene calls are TRBV9 and TRBJ2-5; 12 positions agree with TRBD2. CDR1 SGDLS and CDR2 YYNGEE come from the germline V gene. Trimming at V came to 4 bases and at J to 4 bases, leaving 5 bases not matched to a gene. The CDR3 is 15 amino acids. The CDR3 loop reads CASSLAGGRGETQYF. The CDR3, as DNA: TGTGCCAGCAGCCTAGCGGGAGGGCGAGGAGAGACCCAGTACTTC.

The V call is TRBV20-1, the J call TRBJ1-2; weak D call: TRBD1 (5 bases). The V gene's germline CDR1 is DFQATT and CDR2 SNEGSKA (reference sequence). V lost 6 bases and J lost 6, with 11 bases in between. CDR3 length: 11 amino acids. In nucleotides, the CDR3 is TGCAGTGCGGGGCGGGCGAATGGCTACACCTTC. It translates to CSAGRANGYTF.

The rearrangement links TRBV2 to TRBJ1-3, with D maybe TRBD1 (5 bases). Germline V gives CDR1 SNHLY, CDR2 FYNNEI. Trimming took off 3 bases at V and 5 bases at J, with 17 bases between the two ends. This CDR3 is built from 16 residues. The CDR3 region has the DNA TGTGCCAGCAGTGACCCCACAGGATCAGTCCGAAACACCATATATTTT. Amino acid sequence: CASSDPTGSVRNTIYF.

This clone turned up a few times. This chain uses TRBV9 with TRBJ1-1; D not resolved. CDR3 size: 13 residues. Germline lookup yields CDR1 SGDLS and CDR2 YYNGEE. Trimming took 0 bases from V and 0 from J, leaving 3 bases between them. The CDR3 reads CASSVEMNTEAFF. The CDR3 DNA reads as TGTGCCAGCAGCGTAGAGATGAACACTGAAGCTTTCTTT.

In its sample, this clone was seen once. This chain links TRBV5-4 with TRBJ2-4; 11 bases are a match to TRBD2. V shed 1 base, J shed 7 bases, and the junction held 10 bases outside the gene matches. CDR1 is SGHNT, CDR2 YYREEE, per germline (reference sequence). The CDR3 totals 17 residues. The CDR3 here is CASSLMGLAVGGNIQYF. As DNA, the CDR3 is TGTGCCAGCAGCTTGATGGGACTAGCGGTTGGAGGGAACATTCAGTACTTC.

V and J are TRBV6-5 and TRBJ2-1; 13 positions agree with TRBD2. CDR3 length: 15 amino acids. The V and J ends lost 4 bases and 7 bases, in that order; junction bases with no gene match: 4. Germline loops: CDR1 MNHEY, CDR2 SVGAGI. The CDR3 coding sequence is TGTGCCAGCAGTTCCATGACTAGCGGGGGGAATGAGCAGTTCTTC. Translated: CASSSMTSGGNEQFF.

The chain is built from TRBV6-1 and TRBJ1-1; 7 bases are a match to TRBD1. The junction had 10 bases not matched to a gene; V was cut back by 4 bases and J by 5 bases. CDR1 MNHNS and CDR2 SASEGT come from the germline V gene. This CDR3 spans 15 amino acids. The CDR3 DNA sequence: TGTGCCAGCAGTGTACAACAGGGGCCGAGTACTGAAGCTTTCTTT. As protein: CASSVQQGPSTEAFF.

The chain couples TRBV11-3 to TRBJ1-4; D gene ambiguous. Deletions cut 0 bases from V and 0 bases from J, with 5 bases between. The CDR3 loop spans 15 amino acids. Germline lookup yields CDR1 SGHNT and CDR2 YENEEA. The CDR3 loop reads CASSLDGATNEKLFF. CDR3 bases: TGTGCCAGCAGCTTAGATGGGGCAACTAATGAAAAACTGTTTTTT.

The V gene is TRBV27, the J gene TRBJ2-1, with 7 bases lining up with TRBD2. V shed 9 bases and J 2 bases; nucleotides not matched to a gene: 13. The CDR3 is 16 amino acids. Per the germline V gene, CDR1 is MNHEY and CDR2 is SMNVEV (reference sequence). Here the CDR3 reads CASNLGRFAPYNEQFF. CDR3 sequence (DNA): TGTGCCAGTAACCTCGGGAGGTTTGCCCCCTACAATGAGCAGTTCTTC.

This clone appeared a single time. The rearrangement joins TRBV7-2 to TRBJ2-4; D perhaps matches TRBD2 (6 bases). The germline V gene encodes CDR1 SGHTA and CDR2 FQGNSA. V lost 1 base, J lost 6 bases, and 16 bases lay in between. The CDR3 is 16 residues long. CDR3 DNA sequence: TGTGCCAGCAGCTTAGGTGGCGGGTTGGGGGGAAACATTCAGTACTTC. Translation: CASSLGGGLGGNIQYF. The whole variable domain, remainder taken from reference TRBV7-2 and TRBJ2-4, is GAGVSQSPSNKVTEKGKDVELRCDPISGHTALYWYRQSLGQGLEFLIYFQGNSAPDKSGLPSDRFSAERTGGSVSTLTIQRTQQEDSAVYLCASSLGGGLGGNIQYFGAGTRLSVL.

The rearrangement links TRBV10-1 to TRBJ2-1, with TRBD2 matching 11 bases. The CDR3 covers 18 residues. Germline CDR1 WNHNN, CDR2 SYGVQD (reference sequence). The V segment lost 6 bases and the J segment 3 bases; nucleotides outside the gene matches: 13. This CDR3 reads CASRRNAGTSGYYNEQFF. CDR3 nucleotides: TGCGCCAGCAGGAGGAATGCTGGGACTAGCGGTTACTACAATGAGCAGTTCTTC.

The rearrangement links TRBV9 to TRBJ2-5; no clear D. This CDR3 has 15 residues. Between the trimmed V and J ends, which lost 0 bases and 2 bases, there was a span of 11 bases. Germline V gene sequence: CDR1 SGDLS, CDR2 YYNGEE. The CDR3 sequence: CASSVEGGLQETQYF. In DNA, the CDR3 is TGTGCCAGCAGCGTAGAAGGCGGATTGCAAGAGACCCAGTACTTC.

V gene TRBV19 combines with J gene TRBJ2-1; D may be TRBD1 or TRBD2 (9 bases each). CDR1 is LNHDA, CDR2 SQIVND, per germline (reference sequence). This CDR3 contains 16 residues. The V end was cut by 4 bases, the J end by 13 bases, with 26 bases between. In nucleotides, the CDR3 is TGTGCCAGTAGTAAGACAGGGGGGTCTGCGGGAGGGCTTCAGTTCTTC. This sequence encodes CASSKTGGSAGGLQFF.

The chain is built from TRBV2 and TRBJ2-3; possibly TRBD1 for D (6 bases). The V gene lost 5 bases and the J gene lost 9 bases, with 12 bases spanning the gap. CDR1 SNHLY and CDR2 FYNNEI come from the germline V gene. CDR3 length equals 12 residues. The CDR3: CASSPDSSTQYF. The CDR3, as DNA: TGTGCCAGCAGTCCGGACAGTTCAACGCAGTATTTT.

The chain links TRBV19 to TRBJ1-3; 10 bases line up with TRBD1. CDR1 and CDR2 from the germline V gene are LNHDA and SQIVND (reference sequence). This CDR3 region has 15 residues. V lost 6 bases and J lost 6; bases outside the gene matches: 8. The CDR3 nucleotides are TGTGCCAGTAGCCTGACAGGGGGCATGGAAAACACCATATATTTT. It encodes CASSLTGGMENTIYF. The full variable domain, in which reference TRBV19 and TRBJ1-3 provide the parts outside the CDR3, is DGGITQSPKYLFRKEGQNVTLSCEQNLNHDAMYWYRQDPGQGLRLIYYSQIVNDFQKGDIAEGYSVSREKKESFPLTVTSAQKNPTAFYLCASSLTGGMENTIYFGEGSWLTVV.

The genes are TRBV5-1 and TRBJ1-6; D gene unclear. The V gene's germline CDR1 is SGHRS and CDR2 YFSETQ. The CDR3 spans 13 residues. V was trimmed by 2 bases and J by 0 bases, leaving 0 bases between them. The DNA of the CDR3 is TGCGCCAGCAGCTTCTCCTATAATTCACCCCTCCACTTT. As protein: CASSFSYNSPLHF.

The V gene is TRBV6-1, the J gene TRBJ1-5, with a tentative D call TRBD1 (6 bases). V lost 0 bases and J lost 0, with 15 bases in between. CDR3 length equals 18 residues. The V gene's germline CDR1 is MNHNS and CDR2 SASEGT. The CDR3 coding sequence is TGTGCCAGCAGTGAAGCCATTCAGGGACAACATAGCAATCAGCCCCAGCATTTT. It encodes CASSEAIQGQHSNQPQHF.

The chain recombines TRBV2 with TRBJ2-3; a possible D gene is TRBD2 (6 bases). V dropped 6 bases and J dropped 2 bases, with 21 bases sitting between them. Germline CDR1 is SNHLY and CDR2 is FYNNEI. The CDR3 is 17 amino acids. CDR3 protein: CASSDPLAPAYTDTQYF. CDR3 DNA: TGTGCCAGCAGCGACCCTCTAGCGCCAGCCTACACAGATACGCAGTATTTT.

There are a few counts of this clone. The chain couples TRBV11-1 to TRBJ2-2, with TRBD2 identical over 10 bases. From germline, CDR1 is SGHAT and CDR2 FQDESV (reference sequence). This CDR3 is built from 16 residues. V lost 5 bases, J lost 3 bases, and 6 bases stayed unmatched. The CDR3 nucleotides are TGTGCCAGCAGCGAAGCGGGGGGGCTTGACACCGGGGAGCTGTTTTTT. Residues: CASSEAGGLDTGELFF.

The chain couples TRBV27 to TRBJ2-4; 11 bases are a match to TRBD2. This CDR3 spans 14 amino acids. The V segment lost 5 bases and the J segment 12 bases; nucleotides outside the gene matches: 9. Germline V gene lookup returns CDR1 MNHEY and CDR2 SMNVEV (reference sequence). The CDR3 sequence is CASSETLSGGAQYF. The CDR3 DNA reads as TGTGCCAGCAGTGAAACTCTTAGCGGGGGGGCTCAGTACTTC.

This chain connects TRBV10-2 to TRBJ1-5; TRBD1 is a possible D gene (5 bases). Germline CDR1 is WSHSY and CDR2 is SAAADI. CDR3 length equals 13 residues. V lost 4 bases and J lost 7, with 11 bases in between. CDR3 nucleotide sequence: TGCGCCAGCAGTGGACAGATGGACCAGCCCCAGCATTTT. Its protein is CASSGQMDQPQHF.

The chain is built from TRBV19 and TRBJ2-2; 11 nucleotides agree with TRBD2. V was clipped by 4 bases and J by 5 bases; unmatched bases: 6. The CDR3 is 16 amino acids. Germline CDR1 reads LNHDA; CDR2 reads SQIVND (reference sequence). Written as DNA, the CDR3 is TGTGCCAGTAGTACAGGCCGACTAGCGGGGACCGGGGAGCTGTTTTTT. It specifies CASSTGRLAGTGELFF.

This clone has ten or more counts. V gene TRBV11-1 combines with J gene TRBJ1-2; D is possibly TRBD1 (6 bases). In germline, CDR1 is SGHAT, CDR2 FQDESV (reference sequence). The ends were cut back, 1 base at V and 9 bases at J, with 9 bases in the middle. The CDR3 runs 12 residues. The DNA of the CDR3 is TGTGCCAGCAGCTTAGGCGGACAGAGCTACACCTTC. Its protein is CASSLGGQSYTF.

V usage is TRBV7-8 and J usage is TRBJ1-4; no definite D call. The germline V gene has CDR1 SGHVS and CDR2 FQNEAQ. Between the trimmed V and J ends, which lost 3 bases and 3 bases, there was a span of 14 bases. The CDR3 covers 16 residues. CDR3 coding DNA: TGTGCCAGCAGCTTCGACCGGTTTCAAGCTAATGAAAAACTGTTTTTT. Translating it yields CASSFDRFQANEKLFF.

This clone was seen more than once but under ten times. The gene calls are TRBV9 and TRBJ1-2, with unresolved D. Trimming pared 4 bases from V and 2 bases from J, leaving 9 bases between. CDR3 length: 13 amino acids. Per the germline V gene, CDR1 is SGDLS and CDR2 is YYNGEE. CDR3: CASSREQNYGYTF. CDR3 in DNA: TGTGCCAGCAGCCGGGAGCAAAACTATGGCTACACCTTC.

The chain carries TRBV4-3 and TRBJ1-2; a weak D match, TRBD1 (5 bases). The germline V gene has CDR1 LGHNA and CDR2 YSLEER. Trimming cost V 0 bases and J 1 base, with 15 bases left between them. This CDR3 region has 17 residues. CDR3 in DNA: TGCGCCAGCAGCCAAGAGGTCGGGGCCCAGGGTAACTATGGCTACACCTTC. Its translation is CASSQEVGAQGNYGYTF.